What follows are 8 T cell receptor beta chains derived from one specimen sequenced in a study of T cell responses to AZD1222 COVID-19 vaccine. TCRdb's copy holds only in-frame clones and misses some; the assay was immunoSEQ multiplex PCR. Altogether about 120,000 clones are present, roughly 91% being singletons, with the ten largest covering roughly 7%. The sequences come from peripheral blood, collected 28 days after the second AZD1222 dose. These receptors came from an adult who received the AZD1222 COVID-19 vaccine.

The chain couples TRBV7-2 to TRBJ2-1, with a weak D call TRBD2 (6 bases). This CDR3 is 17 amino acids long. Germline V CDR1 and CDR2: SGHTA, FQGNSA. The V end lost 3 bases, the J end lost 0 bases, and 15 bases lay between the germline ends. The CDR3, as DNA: TGTGCCAGCAGCTTTACCTCAGCGGGTAGCTCCTACAATGAGCAGTTCTTC. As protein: CASSFTSAGSSYNEQFF. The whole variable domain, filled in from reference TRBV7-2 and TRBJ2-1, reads GAGVSQSPSNKVTEKGKDVELRCDPISGHTALYWYRQSLGQGLEFLIYFQGNSAPDKSGLPSDRFSAERTGGSVSTLTIQRTQQEDSAVYLCASSFTSAGSSYNEQFFGPGTRLTVL.

CDR3 DNA: TGTGCCAGCAGCCAAGGGGGTGGCATTGAAGCTTTCTTT. It specifies CASSQGGGIEAFF. The chain recombines TRBV3-1 (or the pseudogene TRBV3-2) with TRBJ1-1; D ambiguous. CDR1 and CDR2 from the germline V gene are LGHDT and YNNKEL (reference sequence). Trimming stripped 1 base from V and 7 bases from J, with 10 bases between. The CDR3 has 13 residues.

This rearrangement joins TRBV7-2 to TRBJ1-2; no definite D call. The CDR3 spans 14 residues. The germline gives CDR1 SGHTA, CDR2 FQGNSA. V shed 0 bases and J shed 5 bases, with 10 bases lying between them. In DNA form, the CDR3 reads TGTGCCAGCAGCTTAGCGGCAGGAATTTATGGCTACACCTTC. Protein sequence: CASSLAAGIYGYTF.

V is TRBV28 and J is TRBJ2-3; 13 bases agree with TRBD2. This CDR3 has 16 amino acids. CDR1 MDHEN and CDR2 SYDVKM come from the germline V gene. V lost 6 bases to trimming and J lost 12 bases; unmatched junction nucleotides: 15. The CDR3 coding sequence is TGTGCCAGCAGACACCCCATACTAGCGGGAGGGCCGATCCAGTATTTT. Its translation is CASRHPILAGGPIQYF.

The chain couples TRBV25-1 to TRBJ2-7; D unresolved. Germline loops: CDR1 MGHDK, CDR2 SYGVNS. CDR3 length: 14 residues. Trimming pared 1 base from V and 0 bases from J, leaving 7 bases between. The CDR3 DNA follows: TGTGCCAGCAGTGAATCTGCGATCTCCTACGAGCAGTACTTC. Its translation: CASSESAISYEQYF.

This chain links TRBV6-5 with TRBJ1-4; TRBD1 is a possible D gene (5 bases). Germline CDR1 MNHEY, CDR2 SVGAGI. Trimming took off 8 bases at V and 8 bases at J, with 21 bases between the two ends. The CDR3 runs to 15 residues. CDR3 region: CASGGGQGFREKLFF. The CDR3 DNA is TGTGCCAGCGGAGGCGGTCAGGGCTTTCGGGAAAAACTGTTTTTT.

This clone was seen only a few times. CDR3 coding DNA: TGCGCCAGCAGCCCGACAGGGGTTAATCAGCCCCAGCATTTT. Its translation: CASSPTGVNQPQHF. The chain is built from TRBV4-1 and TRBJ1-5; 8 bases line up with TRBD1. Germline V gene data show CDR1 as MGHRA and CDR2 as YSYEKL. CDR3 length: 14 residues. V shed 4 bases and J 4 bases; nucleotides not matched to a gene: 3.

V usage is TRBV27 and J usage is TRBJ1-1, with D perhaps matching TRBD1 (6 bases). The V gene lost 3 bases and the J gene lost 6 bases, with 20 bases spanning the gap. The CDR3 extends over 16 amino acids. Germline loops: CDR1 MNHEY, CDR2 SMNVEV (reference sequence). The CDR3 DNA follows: TGTGCCAGCAGTTTTTCCAGGGGCGCGATTCCCGCTGAAGCTTTCTTT. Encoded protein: CASSFSRGAIPAEAFF.